Below, 24 T cell receptor beta chains from the same sample are listed, as sequenced in a study of identical twins. TCRdb re-analysed the 5' RACE reads in MiXCR, keeping a single row per CDR3 protein. Among 500,000 to 550,000 distinct CDR3 sequences listed, around 20% were seen once. This same sample was also taken into another study, of T cells expressing NK-cell markers.

Material for sequencing was CD4+ T cells sorted from blood. The receptors here all came from a woman between 18 and 29 years old in good health.

The rearrangement links TRBV10-2 to TRBJ2-7, with D possibly being TRBD1 (7 bases). The V gene lost 2 bases and the J gene lost 2 bases, with 13 bases spanning the gap. The CDR3 is made up of 15 amino acids. Per the germline V gene, CDR1 is WSHSY and CDR2 is SAAADI. This CDR3 reads CASSEPGGTAYEQYF. The CDR3 bases are TGCGCCAGCAGTGAGCCCGGAGGGACAGCCTACGAGCAGTACTTC.

This clonotype showed up many times. As DNA, the CDR3 is TGTGCCAGCAGTTTAGCAGTGGGCAATCAGCCCCAGCATTTT. This sequence encodes CASSLAVGNQPQHF. The chain combines TRBV12-3 or TRBV12-4 with TRBJ1-5; unclear D gene. There are 14 residues in the CDR3. Between the trimmed V and J ends, which lost 0 bases and 2 bases, there was a span of 5 bases.

This clonotype was seen at least ten times. The V gene is TRBV4-3, the J gene TRBJ2-1; TRBD2 matches at 14 bases. This CDR3 has 17 residues. Per the germline V gene, CDR1 is LGHNA and CDR2 is YSLEER. V lost 5 bases to trimming and J lost 7 bases; unmatched junction nucleotides: 10. Here the CDR3 reads CASSFMSGTSGGNEQFF. The DNA of the CDR3 is TGCGCCAGCAGCTTCATGTCCGGGACTAGCGGGGGAAATGAGCAGTTCTTC.

This clonotype has a handful of counts. V and J are TRBV12-3 or TRBV12-4 and TRBJ2-7; 8 bases are a match to TRBD2. V shed 5 bases and J 2 bases; nucleotides not matched to a gene: 11. The CDR3 extends over 16 amino acids. The CDR3 loop reads CASSPASGGLAYEQYF. The DNA of the CDR3 is TGTGCCAGCAGTCCAGCCAGCGGGGGACTCGCCTACGAGCAGTACTTC.

This rearrangement joins TRBV18 to TRBJ2-1; possibly TRBD1 or TRBD2 for D (6 bases each). Per the germline V gene, CDR1 is KGHSH and CDR2 is LQKENI. The CDR3 is 17 residues long. Trimming pared 1 base from V and 6 bases from J, leaving 19 bases between. Written as DNA, the CDR3 is TGTGCCAGCTCACCACGGAGCTACCGGGGGCCCTCCAATGAGCAGTTCTTC. It specifies CASSPRSYRGPSNEQFF.

A few counts support this clonotype. J is TRBJ2-1 and V is TRBV6-1; D ambiguous. Trimming shortened V by 1 base and J by 6 bases, and 10 bases separated the two germline ends. The CDR3 extends over 14 amino acids. The V gene's germline CDR1 is MNHNS and CDR2 SASEGT. This CDR3 is CASSEVLVVNEQFF. The CDR3 DNA is TGTGCCAGCAGTGAAGTATTGGTTGTCAATGAGCAGTTCTTC.

This chain joins TRBV6-2 or TRBV6-3 and TRBJ2-7; D call uncertain. The CDR3 spans 17 residues. Trimming shortened V by 0 bases and J by 3 bases, and 18 bases separated the two germline ends. The germline gives CDR1 MNHEY, CDR2 SVGEGT. CDR3 nucleotide sequence: TGTGCCAGCAGTTACTCAAATGAGGTTATTCACGTCTACGAGCAGTACTTC. This codes for CASSYSNEVIHVYEQYF.

This clonotype has a count of ten or more. The chain carries TRBV12-3 or TRBV12-4 and TRBJ1-1; D may be TRBD1 (5 bases). The V gene lost 7 bases and the J gene lost 2 bases, with 17 bases spanning the gap. The CDR3 extends over 15 amino acids. CDR3 sequence: CASKIRYGTNTEAFF. The DNA for the CDR3 is TGTGCCAGCAAGATCCGATACGGGACCAACACTGAAGCTTTCTTT.

In its sample, this clonotype was seen a few times. V gene TRBV12-3 or TRBV12-4 combines with J gene TRBJ1-2, with 8 bases identical to TRBD1. This CDR3 is built from 14 residues. V dropped 6 bases and J dropped 8; count of bases not matched to a gene: 11. Here the CDR3 DNA reads TGTGCCAGCAGCCCCGGGACAGGAATATGGGGCTACACCTTC. Its translation is CASSPGTGIWGYTF.

The table lists this clonotype with a few counts. The rearrangement links TRBV20-1 to TRBJ2-7; 8 positions match TRBD1. V lost 5 bases, J lost 4 bases, and 10 bases stayed unmatched. The CDR3 has 14 amino acids. Germline CDR1 and CDR2: DFQATT and SNEGSKA (reference sequence). CDR3 sequence reads: CSAGKRDRIYEQYF. The CDR3 DNA reads TGCAGTGCTGGTAAACGGGACAGGATATACGAGCAGTACTTC.

J is TRBJ2-1 and V is TRBV7-8; 15 bases fit TRBD2. The CDR3 runs to 17 residues. Unmatched junction bases numbered 7, after V lost 5 bases and J lost 5 bases. Germline V CDR1 and CDR2: SGHVS, FQNEAQ. The CDR3 sequence is CASSTRTSGGANNEQFF. CDR3 nucleotide sequence: TGTGCCAGCAGCACCCGGACTAGCGGGGGGGCTAACAATGAGCAGTTCTTC.

The chain carries TRBV29-1 and TRBJ2-7, with D hard to call. CDR3 length equals 11 residues. Trimming pared 2 bases from V and 7 bases from J, leaving 9 bases between. Germline values: CDR1 SQVTM, CDR2 ANQGSEA. The CDR3 DNA follows: TGCAGCGTTGAATTGGCGTCGGAGCAGTACTTC. Its protein product is CSVELASEQYF.

This clonotype was observed at least ten times. The V gene is TRBV12-3 or TRBV12-4, the J gene TRBJ1-1; D is undetermined. The CDR3 extends over 13 amino acids. V was trimmed by 6 bases and J by 0 bases, leaving 8 bases between them. DNA of the CDR3: TGTGCCAGCAGCTTTTTGCTGAACACTGAAGCTTTCTTT. It translates to CASSFLLNTEAFF.

The V gene is TRBV4-1, the J gene TRBJ2-7; 8 bases fit TRBD1. V was pared by 6 bases and J by 1 base, with 8 bases of the junction left unmatched. This CDR3 has 15 amino acids. Germline CDR1 MGHRA, CDR2 YSYEKL. CDR3 amino acids: CASRHDRGDSYEQYF. The CDR3 DNA reads TGCGCCAGCAGACACGACAGGGGCGATTCCTACGAGCAGTACTTC.

The gene calls are TRBV11-2 and TRBJ1-3, with TRBD1 matching 11 bases. Per the germline V gene, CDR1 is SGHAT and CDR2 is FQNNGV. V gave up 2 bases and J gave up 4 bases; unmatched junction bases: 4. The CDR3 contains 16 residues. The CDR3 bases are TGTGCCAGCAGCTTAAGGACAGGGGGCACCGGAAACACCATATATTTT. Encoded protein: CASSLRTGGTGNTIYF.

This clonotype turned up a few times. The chain combines TRBV12-3 or TRBV12-4 with TRBJ1-4; D possibly corresponds to TRBD1 (6 bases). The CDR3 has 16 amino acids. The V gene lost 5 bases and the J gene lost 8 bases, with 21 bases spanning the gap. CDR3 bases: TGTGCCAGCAGTCCGGCGGGGGGGCCCGCAGAGGAAAAACTGTTTTTT. Translating gives CASSPAGGPAEEKLFF.

This clonotype was seen a few times. V is TRBV7-9 and J is TRBJ2-3, with 11 bases aligning to TRBD2. The CDR3 runs 13 residues. The germline CDR1 and CDR2 sequences are SEHNR and FQNEAQ (reference sequence). J gave up 5 bases and V 8 bases, and 3 bases lay outside the gene matches. In DNA, the CDR3 is TGTGCCAGCCTGCTAGCGGGAGGAGATACGCAGTATTTT. It codes for CASLLAGGDTQYF.

The J gene is TRBJ2-3, the V gene TRBV20-1, with D perhaps matching TRBD2 (5 bases). The V end was cut by 5 bases, the J end by 2 bases, with 11 bases between. The V gene's germline CDR1 is DFQATT and CDR2 SNEGSKA (reference sequence). The CDR3 totals 13 residues. CDR3 residues: CSAFPSSTDTQYF. CDR3 coding DNA: TGCAGTGCTTTCCCTAGCTCCACAGATACGCAGTATTTT.

The chain is built from TRBV4-1 and TRBJ1-2; D is unresolved. CDR1 and CDR2 from the germline V gene are MGHRA and YSYEKL. The CDR3 has 15 residues. V was clipped by 0 bases and J by 2 bases, with 10 bases between them. The CDR3 here is CASSQEAERNYGYTF. The CDR3 bases are TGCGCCAGCAGCCAAGAGGCAGAACGAAACTATGGCTACACCTTC.

The chain employs TRBV20-1 and TRBJ1-3; 11 bases agree with TRBD1. The CDR3 has 14 amino acids. The V gene end was trimmed by 4 bases and the J gene end by 2 bases; junction bases not matched to a gene: 1. Germline CDR1 and CDR2: DFQATT and SNEGSKA (reference sequence). DNA of the CDR3: TGCAGTGCTACGGGACAGGGGGCTGGAAACACCATATATTTT. It is translated as CSATGQGAGNTIYF.

The V gene is TRBV6-2 or TRBV6-3, the J gene TRBJ2-1, with 9 bases identical to TRBD2. The V gene's germline CDR1 is MNHEY and CDR2 SVGEGT. This CDR3 spans 15 amino acids. The J segment lost 5 bases and the V segment lost 7 bases, leaving 9 bases of the junction unmatched. The DNA of the CDR3 is TGTGCCAGCAACCCCCGGACTAGCGTTAACAATGAGCAGTTCTTC. It is translated as CASNPRTSVNNEQFF.

The chain links TRBV12-5 to TRBJ2-7; no firm D call. Trimming cost V 0 bases and J 4 bases, with 7 bases left between them. Germline V CDR1 and CDR2: LGHNT, FRNRAP. The CDR3 loop spans 13 amino acids. CDR3: CASGLVMGYEQYF. Here the CDR3 DNA reads TGTGCTAGTGGTTTGGTAATGGGATACGAGCAGTACTTC.

The rearrangement joins TRBV12-3 or TRBV12-4 to TRBJ2-2; possibly TRBD1 or TRBD2 for D (7 bases each). There are 15 residues in the CDR3. V shed 6 bases and J shed 5 bases, with 16 bases lying between them. The CDR3 coding sequence is TGTGCCAGCAGCAGGGGGGGGGTGAGGACCGGGGAGCTGTTTTTT. It yields the protein CASSRGGVRTGELFF.

The rearrangement uses TRBV5-1 and TRBJ2-1, with D unclear. The V gene's germline CDR1 is SGHRS and CDR2 YFSETQ. The germline V and J ends were trimmed by 1 base and 5 bases, with 16 bases remaining between them. The CDR3 is 16 amino acids. The CDR3 loop reads CASSLRRTLLNNEQFF. Written as DNA, the CDR3 is TGCGCCAGCAGCTTGCGACGGACGTTACTCAACAATGAGCAGTTCTTC. Full variable domain (missing parts from reference TRBV5-1 and TRBJ2-1): KAGVTQTPRYLIKTRGQQVTLSCSPISGHRSVSWYQQTPGQGLQFLFEYFSETQRNKGNFPGRFSGRQFSNSRSEMNVSTLELGDSALYLCASSLRRTLLNNEQFFGPGTRLTVL.